This TCR beta chain was sequenced for a study of T cells after posttransplantation cyclophosphamide. Whole-study findings and limits: Recipient CMV seropositivity and CMV reactivation strongly tracked TRB clonality. Donor CD8+ memory clones often dominated recipient blood repertoires at later times. Tissue-infiltrating T cells from skin or gut overlapped little with blood T cells.

The CDR3 consists of 13 residues. Germline CDR1 reads SGHTA; CDR2 reads FQGNSA. With regard to this clone: Its antigen is as yet unknown.

A marrow graft followed busulfan-fludarabine conditioning, with cyclophosphamide on days +3 and +4. The data were produced by immunoSEQ multiplex PCR, yet TCRdb's version contains in-frame clones alone and is incomplete. The sample shows around 10,000 clones, approximately 80% of them seen only once. The chain combines TRBV7-2 with TRBJ2-5, with a possible D match to TRBD1 (5 bases). Gene TRBJ2-7 matches the end of the DNA better, so the J call may be wrong. The receptor was derived from a female patient aged 45-60 years who received an allogeneic stem cell transplant from a related donor, was CMV-positive, and had no GVHD. The graft donor may have given rise to some T cells. This sample comprised PBMCs, obtained 1755 days after allogeneic stem cell transplant with posttransplant cyclophosphamide. Here the CDR3 reads CASSLDTGAEQYF. The CDR3 coding sequence is TGTGCCAGCAGCTTAGATACTGGGGCCGAGCAGTACTTC.